Presented here are 24 T cell receptor beta chains from one specimen sequenced in a study of beta chain features in type 1 diabetes. Since all of the isolated RNA was reverse transcribed, expressed TCRB transcripts were what got sequenced. Profiled with immunoSEQ multiplex PCR; TCRdb holds only in-frame clones, not every one. The sample has approximately 340,000 clones, over 13% seen once; the top ten hold approximately 0.019%. Sequenced material: naive CD4+ T cells from blood. All receptors derive from a woman aged 18-29 years in good health.

This clone has only a few counts. The J gene is TRBJ2-7, the V gene TRBV27; the D is unclear. Deletions cut 3 bases from V and 4 bases from J, with 4 bases between. This CDR3 contains 11 residues. Germline V gene sequence: CDR1 MNHEY, CDR2 SMNVEV (reference sequence). The CDR3 loop reads CASSLRYEQYF. CDR3 coding DNA: TGTGCCAGCAGTTTGAGGTACGAGCAGTACTTC.

The chain uses TRBV7-2 and TRBJ2-1; 10 nucleotides align to TRBD2. Germline loops: CDR1 SGHTA, CDR2 FQGNSA. There are 15 residues in the CDR3. Losses at the gene ends were 2 bases for V and 6 bases for J; bases not matched to a gene: 4. For the CDR3, the DNA is TGTGCCAGCAGCTTACTACTAGCGGGGAGCAATGAGCAGTTCTTC. This gives the protein CASSLLLAGSNEQFF.

This clone appeared a few times. The chain couples TRBV9 to TRBJ2-1, with 7 bases that match TRBD2. The germline V gene encodes CDR1 SGDLS and CDR2 YYNGEE. The V segment lost 4 bases and the J segment 3 bases; nucleotides outside the gene matches: 4. The CDR3 is 14 residues long. In DNA form, the CDR3 reads TGTGCCAGCAGCCCCGGGACTATCTACAATGAGCAGTTCTTC. Protein: CASSPGTIYNEQFF.

This clone came up a few times. V and J are TRBV6-1 and TRBJ2-7, with 8 bases aligning to TRBD1. After removal of 0 bases from V and 2 bases from J, the junction contained 12 bases not matched to a gene. Germline-derived CDR1 and CDR2 are MNHNS and SASEGT. This CDR3 has 18 amino acids. The CDR3 protein is CASSEASIGAGGTYEQYF. The CDR3 DNA is TGTGCCAGCAGTGAAGCGTCGATAGGGGCAGGGGGCACCTACGAGCAGTACTTC.

The CDR3 loop is CASSRRRVSENEQFF. DNA of the CDR3: TGTGCCAGCAGCCGCCGGCGGGTGTCCGAGAATGAGCAGTTCTTC. The genes are TRBV14 and TRBJ2-1; the D gene is possibly TRBD2 (5 bases). This CDR3 contains 15 residues. V shed 4 bases and J shed 7 bases, with 17 bases lying between them. In germline, CDR1 is SGHDN, CDR2 FVKESK.

This chain joins TRBV9 and TRBJ2-1; the D gene is possibly TRBD1 (5 bases). Trimming shortened V by 4 bases and J by 2 bases, and 19 bases separated the two germline ends. This CDR3 has 17 amino acids. Germline lookup yields CDR1 SGDLS and CDR2 YYNGEE. The CDR3 spells CASSPHLGASTYNEQFF. The CDR3 nucleotides read TGTGCCAGCAGCCCCCATCTAGGGGCCTCAACCTACAATGAGCAGTTCTTC.

This clone was seen only a few times. The J gene is TRBJ1-1, the V gene TRBV18, with D maybe TRBD1 (5 bases). CDR1 is KGHSH, CDR2 LQKENI, per germline. Trimming took off 6 bases at V and 4 bases at J, with 18 bases between the two ends. This CDR3 is built from 15 residues. The DNA for the CDR3 is TGTGCCAGCTCCCTGCGCGGGGAGGGACGCACTGAAGCTTTCTTT. Protein product: CASSLRGEGRTEAFF.

The V gene is TRBV28, the J gene TRBJ2-1; 11 bases are a match to TRBD2. The V segment lost 5 bases and the J segment 8 bases; nucleotides outside the gene matches: 5. The germline V gene has CDR1 MDHEN and CDR2 SYDVKM. The CDR3 extends over 14 amino acids. CDR3 in amino acids: CASSTSGSVDEQFF. In DNA, the CDR3 is TGTGCCAGCAGTACTAGCGGGAGTGTCGATGAGCAGTTCTTC.

This clone turned up a few times. V gene TRBV5-1 combines with J gene TRBJ2-1, with 7 bases matching TRBD1. The germline CDR1 and CDR2 sequences are SGHRS and YFSETQ. With V trimmed by 1 base and J by 2 bases, 3 bases remained unmatched. The length of the CDR3 is 15 residues. The CDR3 is CASSLQGVTYNEQFF. The CDR3 DNA sequence: TGCGCCAGCAGCTTGCAGGGGGTGACCTACAATGAGCAGTTCTTC.

The V gene is TRBV11-2, the J gene TRBJ2-7; D is possibly TRBD1 (5 bases). This CDR3 region has 15 residues. With 5 bases removed from V and 4 bases from J, the gap between germline ends came to 18 bases. CDR1 and CDR2 from the germline V gene are SGHAT and FQNNGV. The CDR3, as DNA: TGTGCCAGCAGCATACTCCGAAGACAGCCTTACGAGCAGTACTTC. Translation: CASSILRRQPYEQYF.

This chain connects TRBV27 to TRBJ2-5; the match to TRBD2 covers 10 bases. Unmatched junction bases numbered 8, after V lost 0 bases and J lost 10 bases. CDR1 and CDR2 (germline): MNHEY, SMNVEV (reference sequence). The CDR3 covers 15 residues. Written as DNA, the CDR3 is TGTGCCAGCAGTTTATCAAGGGCTAGCGGGAGAATCCAGTACTTC. Its translation: CASSLSRASGRIQYF.

The rearrangement joins TRBV29-1 to TRBJ2-1; TRBD2 matches at 7 bases. The CDR3 runs 12 residues. Germline V gives CDR1 SQVTM, CDR2 ANQGSEA. The V gene end was trimmed by 8 bases and the J gene end by 9 bases; junction bases not matched to a gene: 10. The CDR3 loop is CSFGLGSAEQFF. CDR3 in DNA: TGCAGCTTCGGACTAGGCTCAGCTGAGCAGTTCTTC.

There are a few counts of this clone. The rearrangement uses TRBV10-3 and TRBJ2-3; TRBD1 aligns across 9 bases. This CDR3 spans 14 amino acids. Unmatched junction bases numbered 0, after V lost 0 bases and J lost 5 bases. Germline assignment: CDR1 ENHRY and CDR2 SYGVKD. The CDR3 coding sequence is TGTGCCATCAGTGAGTCGACAGGGGGAGATACGCAGTATTTT. Amino acid sequence: CAISESTGGDTQYF.

J is TRBJ2-3 and V is TRBV10-3, with D possibly matching TRBD1 (6 bases). This CDR3 comprises 12 residues. Germline CDR1 ENHRY, CDR2 SYGVKD. The V and J ends lost 8 bases and 0 bases respectively, with 6 bases between them. CDR3 nucleotides: TGTGCCATCGGACAGAGCACAGATACGCAGTATTTT. Translating gives CAIGQSTDTQYF.

The chain employs TRBV28 and TRBJ2-7; D remains ambiguous. CDR1 and CDR2 (germline): MDHEN, SYDVKM. V gave up 1 base and J gave up 6 bases, with 10 bases separating them. CDR3 length equals 13 residues. CDR3 sequence: CASSLSKYPEQYF. In DNA form, the CDR3 reads TGTGCCAGCAGTTTATCTAAGTACCCCGAGCAGTACTTC.

CDR3 amino acids: CSVEGDRTYEQYF. The CDR3 bases are TGCAGCGTAGAGGGGGACAGGACCTACGAGCAGTACTTC. This chain links TRBV29-1 with TRBJ2-7; TRBD1 agrees at 8 bases. V trimming: 6 bases; J trimming: 2 bases; junction bases outside the gene matches: 6. CDR1 and CDR2 (germline): SQVTM, ANQGSEA. This CDR3 spans 13 amino acids.

This clone has more than one count but fewer than ten. The rearrangement uses TRBV7-2 and TRBJ2-7; D might be TRBD1 (6 bases). The CDR3 is 15 residues long. Germline lookup yields CDR1 SGHTA and CDR2 FQGNSA. The V gene lost 5 bases and the J gene lost 5 bases, with 19 bases spanning the gap. CDR3 coding DNA: TGTGCCAGCAGCCGCGCATTACAGGGAAACCACGAGCAGTACTTC. It specifies CASSRALQGNHEQYF.

The chain is built from TRBV18 and TRBJ2-7; TRBD2 might be the D (5 bases). The germline V gene has CDR1 KGHSH and CDR2 LQKENI. This CDR3 has 16 residues. Deletions cut 4 bases from V and 2 bases from J, with 18 bases between. CDR3 nucleotide sequence: TGTGCCAGCTCACTCCTAAAGGTAGCGAACGCCTACGAGCAGTACTTC. It is translated as CASSLLKVANAYEQYF.

Only a few counts were recorded for this clone. This chain uses TRBV28 with TRBJ2-1, with no clear D. The germline V and J ends were trimmed by 8 bases and 9 bases, with 5 bases remaining between them. Germline CDR1 and CDR2: MDHEN and SYDVKM. The CDR3 extends over 9 amino acids. The CDR3 DNA reads as TGTGCCAGCGGAGTTGAGCAGTTCTTC. Translating gives CASGVEQFF.

The V and J genes are TRBV5-1 and TRBJ2-7; no clear D. Trimming stripped 1 base from V and 3 bases from J, with 11 bases between. Germline lookup yields CDR1 SGHRS and CDR2 YFSETQ. The CDR3 has 14 residues. CDR3 protein: CASSLTHLGYEQYF. CDR3 sequence (DNA): TGCGCCAGCAGCTTGACACATCTTGGCTACGAGCAGTACTTC.

V usage is TRBV29-1 and J usage is TRBJ1-1, with 7 bases that match TRBD1. The length of the CDR3 is 13 residues. Germline CDR1 reads SQVTM; CDR2 reads ANQGSEA. V gave up 7 bases and J gave up 1 base; unmatched junction bases: 6. CDR3 amino acids: CSGTGQQNTEAFF. The CDR3 region has the DNA TGCAGCGGCACGGGACAGCAGAACACTGAAGCTTTCTTT.

This clone was seen more than once but under ten times. This chain uses TRBV30 with TRBJ2-7; D is uncertain. With 0 bases removed from V and 6 bases from J, the gap between germline ends came to 12 bases. Looked up from germline, CDR1 is GTSNPN and CDR2 is SVGIG (reference sequence). This CDR3 is 13 amino acids long. The CDR3 loop reads CAWSVLNSLEQYF. The CDR3 DNA is TGTGCCTGGAGTGTACTAAACTCTCTCGAGCAGTACTTC.

There are a few counts of this clone. The V call is TRBV9, the J call TRBJ2-1; 13 positions agree with TRBD2. The CDR3 extends over 17 amino acids. V gave up 4 bases and J gave up 7 bases; unmatched junction bases: 11. Looked up from germline, CDR1 is SGDLS and CDR2 is YYNGEE. The CDR3 protein is CASSRWTSGREANEQFF. The DNA of the CDR3 is TGTGCCAGCAGCCGGTGGACTAGCGGGAGAGAGGCGAATGAGCAGTTCTTC.

This clone was counted between two and nine times. The chain employs TRBV7-9 and TRBJ2-1; 12 bases map to TRBD2. After removal of 5 bases from V and 6 bases from J, the junction contained 8 bases not matched to a gene. Germline V gives CDR1 SEHNR, CDR2 FQNEAQ (reference sequence). The CDR3 contains 16 residues. For the CDR3, the DNA is TGTGCCAGCAGCCCACAAGGACTAGCGGGACTCAATGAGCAGTTCTTC. Its protein product is CASSPQGLAGLNEQFF.